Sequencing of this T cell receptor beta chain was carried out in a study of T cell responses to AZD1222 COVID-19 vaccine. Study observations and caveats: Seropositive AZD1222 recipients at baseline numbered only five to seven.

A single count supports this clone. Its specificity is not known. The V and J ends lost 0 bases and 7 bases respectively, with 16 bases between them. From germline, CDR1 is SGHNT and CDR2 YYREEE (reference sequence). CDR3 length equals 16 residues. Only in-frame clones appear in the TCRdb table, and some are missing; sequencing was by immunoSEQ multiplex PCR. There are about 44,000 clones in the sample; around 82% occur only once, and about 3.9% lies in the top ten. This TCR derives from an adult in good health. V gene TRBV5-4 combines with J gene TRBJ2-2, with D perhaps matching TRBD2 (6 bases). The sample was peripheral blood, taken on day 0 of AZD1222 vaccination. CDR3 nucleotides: TGTGCCAGCAGCTTGGACAGCGGGCCTGGGGTCGGGGAGCTGTTTTTT. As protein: CASSLDSGPGVGELFF.